What follows are 21 T cell receptor beta chains derived from one specimen sequenced in a study of T cell responses to AZD1222 COVID-19 vaccine. Sequencing used immunoSEQ multiplex PCR; TCRdb keeps in-frame clones, though not all of them. This table has about 83,000 clones, about 83% appearing once. This material consisted of peripheral blood, taken on day 0 of AZD1222 vaccination. Receptors originate from an adult in good health.

The chain couples TRBV20-1 to TRBJ2-5, with a possible D match to TRBD1 (5 bases). From germline, CDR1 is DFQATT and CDR2 SNEGSKA (reference sequence). V was clipped by 6 bases and J by 2 bases, with 7 bases between them. CDR3 length equals 11 residues. CDR3 coding DNA: TGCAGTGCAGGGGAACAAGAGACCCAGTACTTC. Translating it yields CSAGEQETQYF.

The count of this clone is one. The chain employs TRBV28 and TRBJ1-2; D perhaps matches TRBD1 (5 bases). This CDR3 is 14 amino acids long. Trimming took off 5 bases at V and 8 bases at J, with 18 bases between the two ends. CDR1 MDHEN and CDR2 SYDVKM come from the germline V gene. The CDR3 coding sequence is TGTGCCAGCAGTCGTGGACAATACAGCCAGGGCTACACCTTC. It yields the protein CASSRGQYSQGYTF.

V and J are TRBV5-3 and TRBJ2-1; D perhaps matches TRBD1 (5 bases). TRBV5-3 is known as an ORF, though its function is uncertain. The CDR3 consists of 15 residues. Trimming shortened V by 2 bases and J by 3 bases, and 12 bases separated the two germline ends. CDR3 region: CARSLQVAYYNEQFF. The CDR3 region has the DNA TGTGCCAGAAGCTTACAGGTAGCCTACTACAATGAGCAGTTCTTC.

V usage is TRBV5-1 and J usage is TRBJ2-7; D uncertain. CDR3 size: 14 residues. V was shortened by 7 bases and J by 2 bases, with 16 bases between the two germline ends. CDR1 and CDR2 (germline): SGHRS, YFSETQ. The CDR3 region has the DNA TGCGCCAGCGGTGAGGTGGGTAGTACCTACGAGCAGTACTTC. Translation: CASGEVGSTYEQYF.

The rearrangement joins TRBV6-5 to TRBJ2-7; a weak D match, TRBD2 (6 bases). The V end lost 7 bases, the J end lost 5 bases, and 18 bases lay between the germline ends. Germline loops: CDR1 MNHEY, CDR2 SVGAGI. This CDR3 contains 14 residues. This CDR3 is CASNTWAGFDEQYF. CDR3 DNA: TGTGCCAGCAACACCTGGGCGGGGTTTGACGAGCAGTACTTC.

V gene TRBV9 combines with J gene TRBJ1-5; D not resolved. This CDR3 comprises 15 residues. From germline, CDR1 is SGDLS and CDR2 YYNGEE. V lost 4 bases and J lost 2, with 13 bases in between. The CDR3 DNA reads as TGTGCCAGCAGCCGCGAAGGGCAGGGCAATCAGCCCCAGCATTTT. Residues: CASSREGQGNQPQHF.

The chain joins TRBV10-3 to TRBJ2-5; 9 bases line up with TRBD1. The CDR3 has 15 amino acids. CDR1 ENHRY and CDR2 SYGVKD come from the germline V gene. V shed 6 bases and J 4 bases; nucleotides not matched to a gene: 9. The CDR3 spells CAISALDRGIETQYF. The CDR3 DNA follows: TGTGCCATCAGCGCCCTGGACAGGGGAATAGAGACCCAGTACTTC.

This clone was seen only once. V is TRBV19 and J is TRBJ1-5; D not resolved. The V and J ends lost 7 bases and 1 base respectively, with 14 bases between them. Germline V gene sequence: CDR1 LNHDA, CDR2 SQIVND (reference sequence). The CDR3 has 15 residues. The DNA of the CDR3 is TGTGCCAGTAATGGCCGGAGCGGAAGCAATCAGCCCCAGCATTTT. It is translated as CASNGRSGSNQPQHF.

V gene TRBV5-6 combines with J gene TRBJ2-1; D is perhaps TRBD1 (6 bases). CDR3 length equals 13 residues. Germline-derived CDR1 and CDR2 are SGHDT and YYEEEE. With 4 bases removed from V and 3 bases from J, the gap between germline ends came to 8 bases. Here the CDR3 DNA reads TGTGCCAGCAGCCGCAGGGGCTACAATGAGCAGTTCTTC. This sequence encodes CASSRRGYNEQFF.

V and J are TRBV19 and TRBJ1-1; D remains ambiguous. The ends were cut back, 3 bases at V and 2 bases at J, with 10 bases in the middle. The germline CDR1 and CDR2 sequences are LNHDA and SQIVND (reference sequence). CDR3 length: 14 residues. The CDR3: CASSIRGSNTEAFF. CDR3 sequence (DNA): TGTGCCAGTAGTATTCGGGGTAGCAACACTGAAGCTTTCTTT.

In its sample, this clone was seen once. This sequence joins TRBV27 and TRBJ2-5; D uncertain. Germline V gene sequence: CDR1 MNHEY, CDR2 SMNVEV (reference sequence). V was shortened by 2 bases and J by 1 base, with 8 bases between the two germline ends. This CDR3 region has 14 residues. For the CDR3, the DNA is TGTGCCAGCAGTTTAACTGCCAGCCAAGAGACCCAGTACTTC. As protein: CASSLTASQETQYF.

J is TRBJ2-2 and V is TRBV5-5; possibly TRBD1 for D (5 bases). Germline loops: CDR1 SGHKS, CDR2 YYEKEE (reference sequence). The CDR3 has 17 residues. Trimming took 4 bases from V and 0 from J, leaving 16 bases between them. This chain's CDR3 is CASSPWQGLANTGELFF. CDR3 DNA: TGTGCCAGCAGCCCCTGGCAGGGATTGGCGAACACCGGGGAGCTGTTTTTT.

This chain links TRBV15 with TRBJ2-7; 8 bases are shared with TRBD2. Looked up from germline, CDR1 is LNHNV and CDR2 is YYDKDF (reference sequence). The CDR3 runs 15 residues. V lost 6 bases, J lost 4 bases, and 11 bases stayed unmatched. The CDR3 DNA reads as TGTGCCACCAGTCGGGACCCAGCGGGAGTATACGAGCAGTACTTC. Translating it yields CATSRDPAGVYEQYF.

The CDR3 DNA sequence: TGTGCCTGGAACCGGGTAGGGGTATCCTATTCACCCCTCCACTTT. Translation: CAWNRVGVSYSPLHF. This chain connects TRBV30 to TRBJ1-6, with D perhaps TRBD1 (5 bases). Germline V gene data show CDR1 as GTSNPN and CDR2 as SVGIG (reference sequence). The length of the CDR3 is 15 residues. V lost 4 bases and J 8 bases, leaving 18 bases between the germline ends.

V is TRBV19 and J is TRBJ1-2; tentative D call: TRBD1 (6 bases). V lost 4 bases and J 8 bases, leaving 26 bases between the germline ends. This CDR3 has 17 residues. The germline gives CDR1 LNHDA, CDR2 SQIVND (reference sequence). DNA for the CDR3: TGTGCCAGTAGTACCCAAGCCACGACAGGCGCTCATCGGGGCTACACCTTC. Encoded protein: CASSTQATTGAHRGYTF. Filled out from reference TRBV19 and TRBJ1-2, the complete variable domain reads DGGITQSPKYLFRKEGQNVTLSCEQNLNHDAMYWYRQDPGQGLRLIYYSQIVNDFQKGDIAEGYSVSREKKESFPLTVTSAQKNPTAFYLCASSTQATTGAHRGYTFGSGTRLTVV.

For the CDR3, the DNA is TGTGCCAGCAGGAAAAGGGCAGGGTTCAATCAGCCCCAGCATTTT. Residues: CASRKRAGFNQPQHF. This chain joins TRBV28 and TRBJ1-5; a possible D gene is TRBD1 (5 bases). This CDR3 is 15 amino acids long. Germline V gene sequence: CDR1 MDHEN, CDR2 SYDVKM. V lost 6 bases, J lost 3 bases, and 15 bases lay in between.

CDR3 in amino acids: CASSQGAVGATNEKLFF. CDR3 sequence (DNA): TGCGCCAGCAGCCAAGGGGCCGTGGGTGCAACTAATGAAAAACTGTTTTTT. The rearrangement links TRBV4-1 to TRBJ1-4, with D hard to call. CDR3 length equals 17 residues. CDR1 and CDR2 (germline): MGHRA, YSYEKL. Deletions cut 1 base from V and 0 bases from J, with 12 bases between.

V and J are TRBV9 and TRBJ1-3; the D is unclear. CDR3 length: 16 residues. V was shortened by 0 bases and J by 0 bases, with 10 bases between the two germline ends. Germline V gives CDR1 SGDLS, CDR2 YYNGEE. The CDR3 coding sequence is TGTGCCAGCAGCGTAGAGAGGGAGACCTCTGGAAACACCATATATTTT. Residues: CASSVERETSGNTIYF.

The V gene is TRBV5-1, the J gene TRBJ2-2; TRBD2 might be the D (5 bases). The germline CDR1 and CDR2 sequences are SGHRS and YFSETQ. The CDR3 loop spans 15 amino acids. Between the trimmed V and J ends, which lost 2 bases and 4 bases, there was a span of 12 bases. In nucleotides, the CDR3 is TGCGCCAGCAGCTTTTCGGGGAAGGGCACCGGGGAGCTGTTTTTT. Protein sequence: CASSFSGKGTGELFF.

V usage is TRBV24-1 and J usage is TRBJ2-1, with 7 bases fitting TRBD1. CDR3 length: 19 amino acids. CDR1 and CDR2 from the germline V gene are KGHDR and SFDVKD. The V gene end was trimmed by 9 bases and the J gene end by 0 bases; junction bases not matched to a gene: 19. The CDR3 loop reads CATGETGFDLVGSYNEQFF. The CDR3 DNA follows: TGTGCCACCGGAGAGACAGGGTTTGATCTCGTCGGCTCCTACAATGAGCAGTTCTTC.

The V call is TRBV5-6, the J call TRBJ2-7, with unresolved D. Germline V CDR1 and CDR2: SGHDT, YYEEEE. Trimming removed 1 base from V and 2 bases from J, with 7 bases in between. CDR3 length: 13 residues. The CDR3 bases are TGTGCCAGCAGCTTGCAGGTAACCTACGAGCAGTACTTC. As protein: CASSLQVTYEQYF.